This TCR beta chain stems from a study of cytomegalovirus exposure and HLA in healthy donors. Study conclusions and caveats: While the bulk of TCR sequences proved rare, some public TCRs turned up in many donors. First-cohort TCR clusters tended to co-occur in the 130 or so validation repertoires, a later analysis found.

As for this clone: The target antigen is unknown.

These donors were members of the roughly 110-subject validation cohort, a group separate from the roughly 670-subject first cohort. Profiling relied on immunoSEQ multiplex PCR, and the TCRdb table lists in-frame clones only, not all of them. Here the sample spans 150,000 to 200,000 clones, roughly 83% being singletons. CDR3 length equals 15 residues. The V gene lost 5 bases and the J gene lost 6 bases, with 18 bases spanning the gap. CDR1 is SGHTA and CDR2 is FQGTGA in the germline V gene. Sequencing used PBMCs. This receptor was identified in a woman between 18 and 29 years old in good health and CMV-seronegative. This chain joins TRBV7-3 and TRBJ2-3, with D possibly TRBD1 on 5 matching bases. The CDR3 nucleotides are TGTGCCAGCAGCCGACTGACAGAACCTCGGGATACGCAGTATTTT. This codes for CASSRLTEPRDTQYF.